This T cell receptor beta chain is drawn from a study of neurological immune-mediated disorders. MiXCR, run by TCRdb on the 5' RACE reads, gives a single entry per CDR3 protein. The sample shows 110,000 or so distinct CDR3 sequences, roughly 3.1% of them seen only once. This clonotype was counted ten times or more. Its antigen is not identified. A total of 2 million PBMCs stored at -80 degrees C provided the unsorted libraries. Study results and limitations: On phylogenetic grouping, the repertoires of 18 of 34 multiple sclerosis patients fell within one related-CDR3 cluster, constituting a possible signature. The multiple sclerosis repertoire cluster showed no association with any clinical or MRI feature. The authors stated that larger cohorts are needed. HTLV-1-associated myelopathy showed the most TCR clonal expansion; multiple sclerosis the least, below healthy controls.

The TCR comes from a woman in her thirties with multiple sclerosis. The sample taken for sequencing was PBMCs.

This chain's CDR3 is CASSPRDSEKAYEQYF. CDR3 DNA sequence: TGTGCCAGCAGCCCCCGGGACTCCGAAAAAGCCTACGAGCAGTACTTC. The rearrangement uses TRBV7-9 and TRBJ2-7, with D perhaps matching TRBD2 (6 bases). This CDR3 comprises 16 residues. CDR1 and CDR2 (germline): SEHNR, FQNEAQ (reference sequence). Trimming removed 5 bases at V and 2 bases at J, with 19 bases between.